The 17 T cell receptor beta chains presented below share a single source sample, sequenced in a study of blood T cells in healthy people across ages. With a J-beta primer mix and a sample-barcoded 5' primer, a second PCR ran about 7 to 12 cycles. TCRdb re-derived calls from the 5' RACE reads in MiXCR, one entry per CDR3 protein. The sample yields about 640,000 distinct CDR3 sequences, roughly three fifths seen once. Sequencing was done on a sample of blood. The receptor set was obtained from a man in his sixties in good health.

The J gene is TRBJ2-7, the V gene TRBV6-2 or TRBV6-3; 15 bases fit TRBD2. The assigned J gene may be wrong: the sequence end matches TRBJ2-5 better. Germline loops: CDR1 MNHEY, CDR2 SVGEGT. The CDR3 has 16 amino acids. CDR3 nucleotides: TGTGCCAGCAGTTACGGGACTAGCGGGGGGAGTGAGACCCAGTACTTC. Protein product: CASSYGTSGGSETQYF.

The rearrangement uses TRBV6-4 and TRBJ2-3; the D gene is possibly TRBD1 (6 bases). The CDR3 sequence is 14 residues long. Trimming pared 4 bases from V and 3 bases from J, leaving 11 bases between. Germline V gene lookup returns CDR1 MRHNA and CDR2 SNTAGT. Written as DNA, the CDR3 is TGTGCCAGCAGTGGTACGGGGACAACAGATACGCAGTATTTT. Protein product: CASSGTGTTDTQYF.

The table lists this clonotype with a count of one. V and J are TRBV6-5 and TRBJ1-3; D perhaps matches TRBD1 (6 bases). The germline CDR1 and CDR2 sequences are MNHEY and SVGAGI. Deletions cut 5 bases from V and 0 bases from J, with 8 bases between. There are 14 residues in the CDR3. DNA for the CDR3: TGTGCCAGCAGTGACAGGCCCTCTGGAAACACCATATATTTT. Its protein product is CASSDRPSGNTIYF.

This chain joins TRBV14 and TRBJ2-7; TRBD2 is a possible D gene (5 bases). The CDR3 consists of 11 residues. Trimming removed 3 bases from V and 7 bases from J, with 7 bases in between. Germline values: CDR1 SGHDN, CDR2 FVKESK. The CDR3 loop reads CASSHGEEQYF. The CDR3 bases are TGTGCCAGCAGCCACGGGGAAGAGCAGTACTTC.

The chain carries TRBV29-1 and TRBJ2-3; D perhaps matches TRBD1 (6 bases). The CDR3 extends over 15 amino acids. The germline V gene has CDR1 SQVTM and CDR2 ANQGSEA. Trimming removed 6 bases from V and 3 bases from J, with 19 bases in between. Here the CDR3 reads CSVGKGGQGTDTQYF. CDR3 nucleotide sequence: TGCAGCGTCGGAAAAGGAGGTCAGGGGACAGATACGCAGTATTTT.

The rearrangement joins TRBV6-1 to TRBJ2-1; 9 positions agree with TRBD2. The better agreement between TRBJ2-7 and the DNA end casts doubt on the J call. Per the germline V gene, CDR1 is MNHNS and CDR2 is SASEGT. CDR3 size: 17 residues. The CDR3 spells CASSDAGGPNSYNEQYF. CDR3 sequence (DNA): TGTGCCAGCAGTGATGCGGGGGGGCCCAACTCCTACAATGAGCAGTACTTC.

V and J are TRBV14 and TRBJ2-1; maybe TRBD1 (5 bases). V lost 4 bases to trimming and J lost 8 bases, with 24 bases between them. The CDR3 is made up of 17 amino acids. Germline CDR1 reads SGHDN; CDR2 reads FVKESK. CDR3 sequence reads: CASSRRQSSGWLDEQFF. The CDR3 coding sequence is TGTGCCAGCAGCCGGAGACAGTCTTCGGGCTGGCTGGATGAGCAGTTCTTC.

This chain joins TRBV3-1 and TRBJ1-1; no definite D call. The germline V gene has CDR1 LGHDT and CDR2 YNNKEL (reference sequence). The V and J ends lost 2 bases and 7 bases respectively, with 8 bases between them. The CDR3 is 12 amino acids. CDR3 amino acids: CASSQRTREAFF. For the CDR3, the DNA is TGTGCCAGCAGCCAAAGGACCCGTGAAGCTTTCTTT.

In regard to this clonotype: Sequence at one end of the junction differs from germline and may be a read error. This chain connects TRBV9 to TRBJ2-1; 9 bases line up with TRBD2. The CDR3 loop spans 16 amino acids. In germline, CDR1 is SGDLS, CDR2 YYNGEE. Here the CDR3 DNA reads TGTGCCAGCAGTGCGGGGGGGTCAGCCCTCTACGATGAGCAGTTCTTC. This codes for CASSAGGSALYDEQFF.

This clonotype turned up a few times. V is TRBV12-3 or TRBV12-4 and J is TRBJ2-5; maybe TRBD2 (6 bases). The CDR3 contains 12 residues. Between the trimmed V and J ends, which lost 4 bases and 11 bases, there was a span of 14 bases. The CDR3 sequence: CASSSTGAGQYF. In DNA, the CDR3 is TGTGCCAGCAGTTCAACAGGCGCGGGGCAGTACTTC.

This sequence joins TRBV7-9 and TRBJ2-3; 7 nucleotides line up with TRBD2. The CDR3 is made up of 16 amino acids. The germline gives CDR1 SEHNR, CDR2 FQNEAQ (reference sequence). V shed 5 bases and J 8 bases; nucleotides not matched to a gene: 16. The chain's CDR3 is CASSPLSGGVRGTQYF. The CDR3 DNA follows: TGTGCCAGCAGCCCTCTTAGTGGGGGGGTCCGAGGTACGCAGTATTTT.

This sequence joins TRBV28 and TRBJ2-1; maybe TRBD2 (6 bases). The CDR3 runs to 15 residues. Per germline, CDR1 MDHEN and CDR2 SYDVKM. Between the trimmed V and J ends, which lost 8 bases and 3 bases, there was a span of 17 bases. The CDR3 reads CASRTIGGNYNEQFF. The CDR3 coding sequence is TGTGCCAGCCGGACCATCGGAGGGAACTACAATGAGCAGTTCTTC.

The chain employs TRBV7-9 and TRBJ2-1; 8 bases are a match to TRBD2. The V gene end was trimmed by 5 bases and the J gene end by 7 bases; junction bases not matched to a gene: 4. The CDR3 has 13 residues. CDR1 SEHNR and CDR2 FQNEAQ come from the germline V gene (reference sequence). The CDR3 DNA is TGTGCCAGCAGCAATATAGCGGGGAATGAGCAGTTCTTC. Protein product: CASSNIAGNEQFF.

The chain recombines TRBV11-2 with TRBJ2-1, with 7 bases fitting TRBD1. CDR3 length: 15 amino acids. Looked up from germline, CDR1 is SGHAT and CDR2 is FQNNGV. V was clipped by 5 bases and J by 2 bases; unmatched bases: 6. In nucleotides, the CDR3 is TGTGCCAGCAGCCCGACAGGGTGGGCCTACAATGAGCAGTTCTTC. Its translation: CASSPTGWAYNEQFF.

This chain uses TRBV10-2 with TRBJ2-3; TRBD2 aligns across 16 bases. J was trimmed by 14 bases and V by 8 bases; bases with no gene match: 7. CDR1 and CDR2 from the germline V gene are WSHSY and SAAADI. This CDR3 comprises 13 residues. The CDR3 is CASSGTSGGGRYF. CDR3 coding DNA: TGCGCCAGCTCTGGGACTAGCGGGGGGGGTCGGTATTTT.

The chain links TRBV13 to TRBJ2-5; D uncertain. Germline CDR1 is PRHDT and CDR2 is FYEKMQ (reference sequence). This CDR3 comprises 16 residues. Trimming removed 6 bases at V and 5 bases at J, with 22 bases between. In DNA form, the CDR3 reads TGTGCCAGCAGTCGTGTTGGACCCTCATGGACGGAGACCCAGTACTTC. The encoded protein is CASSRVGPSWTETQYF.

This chain connects TRBV5-1 to TRBJ2-3; D is unclear. Looked up from germline, CDR1 is SGHRS and CDR2 is YFSETQ. This CDR3 comprises 13 residues. V dropped 4 bases and J dropped 1 base, with 7 bases sitting between them. The CDR3: CASSMVGTDTQYF. CDR3 bases: TGCGCCAGCAGCATGGTGGGCACAGATACGCAGTATTTT. The full variable domain, in which reference TRBV5-1 and TRBJ2-3 provide the parts outside the CDR3, is KAGVTQTPRYLIKTRGQQVTLSCSPISGHRSVSWYQQTPGQGLQFLFEYFSETQRNKGNFPGRFSGRQFSNSRSEMNVSTLELGDSALYLCASSMVGTDTQYFGPGTRLTVL.